These 3 T cell receptor beta chains were all obtained from the same sample, sequenced in a study of beta chain features in type 1 diabetes. The whole isolated RNA underwent reverse transcription, so sequencing captured expressed TCRB transcripts. Using immunoSEQ multiplex PCR, the repertoire was profiled, and TCRdb retains in-frame clones only, with some absent. Among approximately 160,000 clones listed, 7.5% to 9.5% were seen once. Source material: central memory CD4+ T cells from blood. The receptors stem from a young woman in good health.

This clone appeared a few times. V usage is TRBV4-1 and J usage is TRBJ1-3; TRBD1 might be the D (6 bases). V was pared by 4 bases and J by 5 bases, with 9 bases between. There are 13 residues in the CDR3. Per the germline V gene, CDR1 is MGHRA and CDR2 is YSYEKL. This CDR3 is CASSPGERNTIYF. The CDR3 region has the DNA TGCGCCAGCAGCCCAGGGGAGAGAAACACCATATATTTT.

This clone was counted between two and nine times. V usage is TRBV2 and J usage is TRBJ2-5; TRBD1 matches at 9 bases. Germline V gene sequence: CDR1 SNHLY, CDR2 FYNNEI. The CDR3 has 13 amino acids. V lost 7 bases to trimming and J lost 5 bases; unmatched junction nucleotides: 5. In DNA form, the CDR3 reads TGTGCCAGCACCGGGACAGGGCAGGAGACCCAGTACTTC. This translates into CASTGTGQETQYF.

This clone was observed a handful of times. The CDR3 reads CASSVESTRVRGNTEAFF. The CDR3 nucleotides read TGTGCCAGCAGTGTTGAATCCACAAGAGTCCGGGGGAACACTGAAGCTTTCTTT. This rearrangement joins TRBV2 to TRBJ1-1; D remains ambiguous. Deletions cut 4 bases from V and 1 base from J, with 22 bases between. CDR3 size: 18 residues. The germline V gene has CDR1 SNHLY and CDR2 FYNNEI.